This TCR beta chain was sequenced during a study of vaccination and CD4 T cells after COVID-19. Looking at the study overall: Recovered-phase convalescent patients showed SARS-CoV-2 positivity by nasal swab PCR; about ten were mild, one severe. The post-COVID samples were taken a median about three months after diagnosis, anywhere from 35 to 161. General study results and limits: Convalescent patients displayed a median about 86% of reactive clones emerging only post-vaccination. When vaccine-specific clones from convalescent patients were examined, 304 of 307 were spike mono-reactive.

The treatment was: approximately 9-day PBMC culture with coronavirus spike peptide pools or control peptides (ViraFEST assay). Sequencing of DNA taken from cultured CD4+ T cells relied on the Oncomine TCR Beta short-read assay. TCRdb redid the calling of the PCR reads with MiXCR, one entry per CDR3 protein. The sample contains roughly 13,000 distinct CDR3 sequences, 53% of which appear only once. This clonotype was seen only a few times. As yet, its antigen is unknown. In germline, CDR1 is DFQATT, CDR2 SNEGSKA (reference sequence). Losses at the gene ends were 5 bases for V and 1 base for J; bases not matched to a gene: 5. The CDR3 spans 14 residues.

This TCR was sampled from a human donor who had recovered from COVID-19. Sequenced input: CD4+ T cells from blood, cultured in vitro. The chain has TRBV20-1 and TRBJ2-5, with 9 bases identical to TRBD2. For the CDR3, the DNA is TGCAGTGCTGCAGGCGGGGGGGTCCAAGAGACCCAGTACTTC. Protein: CSAAGGGVQETQYF.